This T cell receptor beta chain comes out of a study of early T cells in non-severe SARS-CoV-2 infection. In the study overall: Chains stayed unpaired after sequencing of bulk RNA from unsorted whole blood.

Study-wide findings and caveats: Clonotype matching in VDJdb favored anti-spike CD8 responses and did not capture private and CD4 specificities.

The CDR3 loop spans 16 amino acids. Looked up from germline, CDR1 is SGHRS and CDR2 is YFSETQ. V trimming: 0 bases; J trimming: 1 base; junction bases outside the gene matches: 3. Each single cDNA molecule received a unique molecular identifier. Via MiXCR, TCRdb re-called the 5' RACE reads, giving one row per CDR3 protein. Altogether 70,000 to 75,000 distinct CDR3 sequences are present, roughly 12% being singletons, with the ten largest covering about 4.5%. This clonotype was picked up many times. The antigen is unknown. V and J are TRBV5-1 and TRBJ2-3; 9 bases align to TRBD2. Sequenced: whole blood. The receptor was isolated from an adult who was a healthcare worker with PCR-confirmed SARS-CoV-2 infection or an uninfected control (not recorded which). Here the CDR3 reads CASSLGIAGGTDTQYF. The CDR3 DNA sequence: TGCGCCAGCAGCTTGGGGATAGCGGGGGGCACAGATACGCAGTATTTT.